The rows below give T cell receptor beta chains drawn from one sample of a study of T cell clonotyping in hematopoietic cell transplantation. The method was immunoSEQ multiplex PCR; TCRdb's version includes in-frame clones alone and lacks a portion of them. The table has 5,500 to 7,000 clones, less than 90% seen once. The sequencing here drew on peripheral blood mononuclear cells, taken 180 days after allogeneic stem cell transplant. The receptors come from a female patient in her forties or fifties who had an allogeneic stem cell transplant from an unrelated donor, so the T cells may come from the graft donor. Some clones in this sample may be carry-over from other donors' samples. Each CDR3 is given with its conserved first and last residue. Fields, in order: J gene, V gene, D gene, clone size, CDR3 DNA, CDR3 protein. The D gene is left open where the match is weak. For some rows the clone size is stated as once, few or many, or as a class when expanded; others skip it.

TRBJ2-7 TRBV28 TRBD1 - TGTGCCAGCAGTTTATTAGGGGGCGCTCAGTACGAGCAGTACTTC CASSLLGGAQYEQYF
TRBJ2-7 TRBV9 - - TGTGCCAGCAGCGTAGTCCCAGGGAAAGGGAACGAGCAGTACTTC CASSVVPGKGNEQYF
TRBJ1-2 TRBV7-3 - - TGTGCCAGCAGCTTAGGGCAGGGAAATGGCTACACCTTC CASSLGQGNGYTF
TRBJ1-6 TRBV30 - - TGTGCCTGGAATCCGGGGAACAATTCACCCCTCCACTTT CAWNPGNNSPLHF
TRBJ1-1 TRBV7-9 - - TGTGCCAGTGAGGGGCGGCTCGATGAAGCTTTCTTT CASEGRLDEAFF
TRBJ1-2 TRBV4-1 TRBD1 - TGCGCCAGCAGCCAAAGGCAGGGGGCGGGCTATGGCTACACCTTC CASSQRQGAGYGYTF
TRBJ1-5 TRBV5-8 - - TGTGCCAGCAACTACAGGAGTCTCAATCAGCCCCAGCATTTT CASNYRSLNQPQHF
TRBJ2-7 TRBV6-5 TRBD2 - TGTGCCAGCAGTTTTAGGACTAGCGGGGGCCAAAGGGAGCAGTACTTC CASSFRTSGGQREQYF
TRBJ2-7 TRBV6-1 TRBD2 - TGTGCCAGCAGTGAACAAGCTAGCGGGGTTGACGAGCAGTACTTC CASSEQASGVDEQYF
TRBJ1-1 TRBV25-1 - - TGTGCCAGTTCGATGAACACTGAAGCTTTCTTT CASSMNTEAFF
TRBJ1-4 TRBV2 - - TGTGCCAGCAGTGAAGCCGGGGGACTCCGCGGTGGAAAACTGTTTTTT CASSEAGGLRGGKLFF
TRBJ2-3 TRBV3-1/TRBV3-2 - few TGTGCCAGCAGCCAAGCGATGTTT CASSQAMF
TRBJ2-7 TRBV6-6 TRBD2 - TGTGCCAGCCGGGGGGCTAGCGGGGGGCCTTCCTACGAGCAGTACTTC CASRGASGGPSYEQYF
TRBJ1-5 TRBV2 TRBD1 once TGTGCCAGCAGTGCCCAGGGGGCGCATAACCAGCCCCAGCATTTT CASSAQGAHNQPQHF
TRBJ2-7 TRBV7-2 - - TGTGCCAGCAGCTTAGTGCCTGCCTACGAGCAGTACTTC CASSLVPAYEQYF
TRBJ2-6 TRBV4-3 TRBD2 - TGCGCCAGCAGCCAAGAGACGGGGGGAAGGGCCAACGTCCTGACTTTC CASSQETGGRANVLTF
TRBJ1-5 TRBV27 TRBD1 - TGTGCCAGCAGTCCCAACAGGGGGATTGGCAATCAGCCCCAGCATTTT CASSPNRGIGNQPQHF
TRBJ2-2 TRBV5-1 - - TGCGCCAGCAGCTTAGGTTCCCCAAACACCGGGGAGCTGTTTTTT CASSLGSPNTGELFF
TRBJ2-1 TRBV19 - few TGTGCCAGTAGTACAAATCCCGGTTCCTACAATGAGCAGTTCTTC CASSTNPGSYNEQFF
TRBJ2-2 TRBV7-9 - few TGTGCCAGCAGCTTATTATCCGGGGGGAACACCGGGGAGCTGTTTTTT CASSLLSGGNTGELFF
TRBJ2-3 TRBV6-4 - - TGTGCCAGCAGTGACTCGGGTGCCCGTGGTTCAGATACGCAGTATTTT CASSDSGARGSDTQYF
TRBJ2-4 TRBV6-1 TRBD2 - TGTGCCAGCAGTGAAAACCCTAGCGGGGGGGGTGGCAAAAACATTCAGTACTTC CASSENPSGGGGKNIQYF
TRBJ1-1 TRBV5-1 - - TGCGCCAGCAGCTTGAGTCAACAGAACACTGAAGCTTTCTTT CASSLSQQNTEAFF
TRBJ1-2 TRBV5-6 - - TGTGCCAGCAGCTTGGCTTACGGGGTTGTGGCTAACTATGGCTACACCTTC CASSLAYGVVANYGYTF
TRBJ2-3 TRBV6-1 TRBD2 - TGTGCCGGAAAGCGGGGGGGCACAGATACGCAGTATTTT CAGKRGGTDTQYF
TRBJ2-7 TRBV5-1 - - TGCGCCAGCAGCTTGGTGGGCGGATACGAGCAGTACTTC CASSLVGGYEQYF
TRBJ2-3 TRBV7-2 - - TGTGCCAGCAGCGGAAGCACAGATACGCAGTATTTT CASSGSTDTQYF
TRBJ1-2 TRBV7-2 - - TGTGCCAGCAGCTTAGAAGGACAGCTATTCGCCCTGAACTATGGCTACACCTTC CASSLEGQLFALNYGYTF
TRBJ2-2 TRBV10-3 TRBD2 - TGTGCCACAAGCGGGAGGGGGAACACCGGGGAGCTGTTTTTT CATSGRGNTGELFF
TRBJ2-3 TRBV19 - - TGTGCCACCTCATGGAGGTCTAGCACAGATACGCAGTATTTT CATSWRSSTDTQYF
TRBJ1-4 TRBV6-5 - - TGTGCCAGCAGTTACTCGATTCCAGGGGCCGGCGAAAAACTGTTTTTT CASSYSIPGAGEKLFF
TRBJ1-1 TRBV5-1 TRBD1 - TGCGCCAGCAGCTTGGGGACAGGGGTAACTGAAGCTTTCTTT CASSLGTGVTEAFF
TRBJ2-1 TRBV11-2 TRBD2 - TGTGCCAGCAGCGTCTCGGCGGGGGGCCCCAATGAGCAGTTCTTC CASSVSAGGPNEQFF
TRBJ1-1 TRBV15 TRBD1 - TGTGCCACCAGCAGAGATCGGGACAGGACTGAAGCTTTCTTT CATSRDRDRTEAFF
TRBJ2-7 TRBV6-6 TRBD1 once TGTGCCAGTGACAGGGGAGGCTACGAGCAGTACTTC CASDRGGYEQYF
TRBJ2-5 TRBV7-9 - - TGTGCCAGCCGGTTTTGGGGGGAAGAGACCCAGTACTTC CASRFWGEETQYF
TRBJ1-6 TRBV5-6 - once TGTGCCAGCAGCGTCGGGCGGGTTTCCGGGTTCAATTCACCCCTCCACTTT CASSVGRVSGFNSPLHF
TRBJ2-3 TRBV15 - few TGTGCCACCAGCAGACAACAAGGGACGGGGACGGATACGCAGTATTTT CATSRQQGTGTDTQYF
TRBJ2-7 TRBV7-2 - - TGTGCCAGCAGCTTAGTCGTAGGGAGCGAGCAGTACTTC CASSLVVGSEQYF
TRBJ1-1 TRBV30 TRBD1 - TGTGCCTGGAAACAGGGGGCGCGAGACACTGAAGCTTTCTTT CAWKQGARDTEAFF
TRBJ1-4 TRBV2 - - TGTGCCAGCGGGAGGGGCATGTGGGAAAAACTGTTTTTT CASGRGMWEKLFF
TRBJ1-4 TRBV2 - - TGTGCCAGCACCCGGGACCTTATCCTTGGGGTTGAAAAACTGTTTTTT CASTRDLILGVEKLFF
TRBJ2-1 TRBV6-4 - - TGTGCCAGCAGTGCCGGGGGCGTGAATAGTGAGCAGTTCTTC CASSAGGVNSEQFF
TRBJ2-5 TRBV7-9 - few TGTGCCAGCAGCTTAAGTGCGACCACAGAGACCCAGTACTTC CASSLSATTETQYF
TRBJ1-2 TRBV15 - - TGTGCCACCAGCGTGGGAGGGGAGCATGGCTACACCTTC CATSVGGEHGYTF
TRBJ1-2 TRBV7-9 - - TGTGCCAGCAGCTTAGACCTGAGGGGAAGGGGCTACACCTTC CASSLDLRGRGYTF
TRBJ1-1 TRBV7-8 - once TGTGCCAGCAGCCACGGTGGAGGGCTCACTGAAGCTTTCTTT CASSHGGGLTEAFF
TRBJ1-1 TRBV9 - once TGTGCCAGCAGTAAAGGATGGGTGCGCACTGAAGCTTTCTTT CASSKGWVRTEAFF